Below, 8 T cell receptor beta chains from the same sample are listed, as sequenced in a study of blood T cell repertoires in COVID-19. Here immunoSEQ multiplex PCR was the method, and the copy in TCRdb shows in-frame clones only, minus some. The sample consists of under 300,000 clones, 75% to 90% of them appearing once. Material: peripheral blood. Receptor source: a man aged 50 to 59 with acute or convalescent COVID-19.

In DNA, the CDR3 is TGTGCCAGCAGCCCGAGTGGTGACAATCCCTACGAGCAGTACTTC. Its translation: CASSPSGDNPYEQYF. The chain has TRBV11-3 and TRBJ2-7; D is unresolved. V lost 5 bases and J lost 2, with 16 bases in between. The germline V gene encodes CDR1 SGHNT and CDR2 YENEEA. The CDR3 consists of 15 residues.

The chain employs TRBV3-1 (or the pseudogene TRBV3-2) and TRBJ1-3; D may be TRBD1 (5 bases). With 4 bases removed from V and 4 bases from J, the gap between germline ends came to 17 bases. The CDR3 is made up of 16 amino acids. The germline gives CDR1 LGHDT, CDR2 YNNKEL (reference sequence). The DNA of the CDR3 is TGTGCCAGCAGCCTTTACGGGGGAACGGCGGGAAACACCATATATTTT. This gives the protein CASSLYGGTAGNTIYF.

The chain links TRBV19 to TRBJ2-1; 13 bases are shared with TRBD2. Per the germline V gene, CDR1 is LNHDA and CDR2 is SQIVND (reference sequence). Trimming removed 3 bases from V and 0 bases from J; junction bases left unmatched: 5. The CDR3 extends over 18 amino acids. The CDR3 reads CASSILTSGGSSYNEQFF. In nucleotides, the CDR3 is TGTGCCAGTAGTATCCTGACTAGCGGGGGGAGCTCCTACAATGAGCAGTTCTTC. Combining the CDR3 with reference TRBV19 and TRBJ2-1 gives the whole variable domain DGGITQSPKYLFRKEGQNVTLSCEQNLNHDAMYWYRQDPGQGLRLIYYSQIVNDFQKGDIAEGYSVSREKKESFPLTVTSAQKNPTAFYLCASSILTSGGSSYNEQFFGPGTRLTVL.

The V gene is TRBV9, the J gene TRBJ2-5, with 9 bases fitting TRBD2. Losses at the gene ends were 7 bases for V and 5 bases for J; bases not matched to a gene: 15. The CDR3 covers 16 residues. Germline V lookup: CDR1 SGDLS, CDR2 YYNGEE. The CDR3 bases are TGTGCCAGCGCGCTCTTAGGCGGGGGGGCTCCGGAGACCCAGTACTTC. This encodes CASALLGGGAPETQYF.

The rearrangement uses TRBV7-9 and TRBJ2-7; D remains ambiguous. Trimming pared 1 base from V and 3 bases from J, leaving 4 bases between. CDR1 and CDR2 from the germline V gene are SEHNR and FQNEAQ (reference sequence). CDR3 length: 12 amino acids. This chain's CDR3 is CASSLGVYEQYF. The DNA for the CDR3 is TGTGCCAGCAGCTTAGGAGTCTACGAGCAGTACTTC.

The rearrangement joins TRBV7-3 to TRBJ2-1, with TRBD1 identical over 7 bases. This CDR3 is built from 14 residues. Germline loops: CDR1 SGHTA, CDR2 FQGTGA. The V gene end was trimmed by 5 bases and the J gene end by 6 bases; junction bases not matched to a gene: 7. The CDR3 bases are TGTGCCAGCAGCACGAGCCGGGACAGCAATGAGCAGTTCTTC. Translating it yields CASSTSRDSNEQFF. The variable domain in full, completed from reference TRBV7-3 and TRBJ2-1, reads GAGVSQTPSNKVTEKGKYVELRCDPISGHTALYWYRQSLGQGPEFLIYFQGTGAADDSGLPNDRFFAVRPEGSVSTLKIQRTERGDSAVYLCASSTSRDSNEQFFGPGTRLTVL.

The V call is TRBV5-4, the J call TRBJ2-1; 7 bases are a match to TRBD2. V shed 3 bases, J shed 0 bases, and the junction held 6 bases outside the gene matches. Germline V gene lookup returns CDR1 SGHNT and CDR2 YYREEE (reference sequence). The CDR3 is made up of 16 amino acids. Written as DNA, the CDR3 is TGTGCCAGCAGCTCCGGGACTATGAGCTCCTACAATGAGCAGTTCTTC. This sequence encodes CASSSGTMSSYNEQFF.

The V call is TRBV3-1 (or the pseudogene TRBV3-2), the J call TRBJ2-3; D remains ambiguous. Trimming took 1 base from V and 3 from J, leaving 11 bases between them. Germline V gives CDR1 LGHDT, CDR2 YNNKEL (reference sequence). The CDR3 has 15 amino acids. The CDR3 is CASSQASLQTDTQYF. The CDR3 DNA reads TGTGCCAGCAGCCAAGCTTCCCTTCAGACAGATACGCAGTATTTT.